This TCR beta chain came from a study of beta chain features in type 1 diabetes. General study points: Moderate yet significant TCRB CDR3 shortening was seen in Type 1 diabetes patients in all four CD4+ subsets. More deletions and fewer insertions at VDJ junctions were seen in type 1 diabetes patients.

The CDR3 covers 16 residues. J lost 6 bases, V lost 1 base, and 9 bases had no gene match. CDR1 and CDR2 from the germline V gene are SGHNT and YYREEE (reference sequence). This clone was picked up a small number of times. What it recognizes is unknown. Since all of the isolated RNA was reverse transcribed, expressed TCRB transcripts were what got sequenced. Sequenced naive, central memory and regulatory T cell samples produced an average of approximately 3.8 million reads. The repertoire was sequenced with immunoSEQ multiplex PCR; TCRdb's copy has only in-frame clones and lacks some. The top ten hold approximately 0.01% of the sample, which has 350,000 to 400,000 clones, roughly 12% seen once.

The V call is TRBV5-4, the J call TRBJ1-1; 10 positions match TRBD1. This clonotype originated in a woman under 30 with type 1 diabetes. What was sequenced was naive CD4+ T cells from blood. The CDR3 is CASSLPLGQGFPEAFF. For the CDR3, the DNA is TGTGCCAGCAGCTTGCCTTTGGGACAGGGGTTCCCTGAAGCTTTCTTT.